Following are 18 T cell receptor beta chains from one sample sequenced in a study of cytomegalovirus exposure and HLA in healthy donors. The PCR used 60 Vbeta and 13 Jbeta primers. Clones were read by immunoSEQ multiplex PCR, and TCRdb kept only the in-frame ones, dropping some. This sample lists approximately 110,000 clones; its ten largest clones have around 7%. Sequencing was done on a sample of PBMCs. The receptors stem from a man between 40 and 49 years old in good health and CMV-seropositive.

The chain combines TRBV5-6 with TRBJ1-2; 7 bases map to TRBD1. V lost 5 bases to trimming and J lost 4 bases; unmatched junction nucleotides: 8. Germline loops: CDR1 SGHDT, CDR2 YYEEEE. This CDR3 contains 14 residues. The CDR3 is CASRQQGYTYGYTF. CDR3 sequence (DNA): TGTGCCAGCAGGCAACAGGGGTATACCTATGGCTACACCTTC.

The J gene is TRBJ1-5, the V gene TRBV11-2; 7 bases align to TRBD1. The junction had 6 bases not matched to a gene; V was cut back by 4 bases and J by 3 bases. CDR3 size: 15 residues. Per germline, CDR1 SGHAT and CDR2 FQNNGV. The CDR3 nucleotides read TGTGCCAGCAGCTCCCAGGGGGGCTACAATCAGCCCCAGCATTTT. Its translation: CASSSQGGYNQPQHF.

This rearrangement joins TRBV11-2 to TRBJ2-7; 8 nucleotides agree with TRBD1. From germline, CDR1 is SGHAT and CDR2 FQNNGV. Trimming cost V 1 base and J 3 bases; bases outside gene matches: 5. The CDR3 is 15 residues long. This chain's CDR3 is CASSLALGQGYEQYF. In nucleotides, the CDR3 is TGTGCCAGCAGCTTAGCCCTTGGACAGGGCTACGAGCAGTACTTC. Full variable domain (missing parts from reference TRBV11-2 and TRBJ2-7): EAGVAQSPRYKIIEKRQSVAFWCNPISGHATLYWYQQILGQGPKLLIQFQNNGVVDDSQLPKDRFSAERLKGVDSTLKIQPAKLEDSAVYLCASSLALGQGYEQYFGPGTRLTVT.

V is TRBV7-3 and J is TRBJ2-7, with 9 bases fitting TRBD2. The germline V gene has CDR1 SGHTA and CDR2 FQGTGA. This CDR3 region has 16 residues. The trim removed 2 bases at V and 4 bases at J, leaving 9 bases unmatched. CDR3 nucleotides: TGTGCCAGCAGCTTAGGTTCTGCGGGAGGGCCATACGAGCAGTACTTC. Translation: CASSLGSAGGPYEQYF. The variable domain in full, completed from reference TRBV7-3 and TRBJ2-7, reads GAGVSQTPSNKVTEKGKYVELRCDPISGHTALYWYRQSLGQGPEFLIYFQGTGAADDSGLPNDRFFAVRPEGSVSTLKIQRTERGDSAVYLCASSLGSAGGPYEQYFGPGTRLTVT.

CDR3 sequence (DNA): TGTGCCAGTATCTCATGGGGAGGGCTCTCTGGGGCCAACGTCCTGACTTTC. As protein: CASISWGGLSGANVLTF. This rearrangement joins TRBV19 to TRBJ2-6; 7 bases map to TRBD2. Unmatched junction bases numbered 9, after V lost 7 bases and J lost 0 bases. Per germline, CDR1 LNHDA and CDR2 SQIVND (reference sequence). The length of the CDR3 is 17 residues. Full variable domain (remainder filled in from reference TRBV19 and TRBJ2-6): DGGITQSPKYLFRKEGQNVTLSCEQNLNHDAMYWYRQDPGQGLRLIYYSQIVNDFQKGDIAEGYSVSREKKESFPLTVTSAQKNPTAFYLCASISWGGLSGANVLTFGAGSRLTVL.

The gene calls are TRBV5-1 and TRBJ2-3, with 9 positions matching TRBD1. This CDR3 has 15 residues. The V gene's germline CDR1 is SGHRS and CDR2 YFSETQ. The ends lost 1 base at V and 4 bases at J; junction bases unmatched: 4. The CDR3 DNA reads TGCGCCAGCAGCTTGCTCACAGGGGGCGCAGATACGCAGTATTTT. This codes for CASSLLTGGADTQYF.

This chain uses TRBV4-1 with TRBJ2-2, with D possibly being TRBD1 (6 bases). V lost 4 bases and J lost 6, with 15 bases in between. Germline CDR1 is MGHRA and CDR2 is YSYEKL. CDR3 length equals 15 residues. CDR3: CASSPQVRGSGELFF. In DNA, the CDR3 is TGCGCCAGCAGCCCCCAGGTCAGGGGCTCCGGGGAGCTGTTTTTT.

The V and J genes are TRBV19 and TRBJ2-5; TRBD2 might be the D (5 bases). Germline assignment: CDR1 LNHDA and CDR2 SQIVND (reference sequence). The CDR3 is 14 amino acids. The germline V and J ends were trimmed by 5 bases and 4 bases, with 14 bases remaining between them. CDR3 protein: CASSQAVGRETQYF. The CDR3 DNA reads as TGTGCCAGTAGTCAGGCGGTTGGGAGAGAGACCCAGTACTTC. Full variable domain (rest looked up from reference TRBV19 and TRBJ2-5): DGGITQSPKYLFRKEGQNVTLSCEQNLNHDAMYWYRQDPGQGLRLIYYSQIVNDFQKGDIAEGYSVSREKKESFPLTVTSAQKNPTAFYLCASSQAVGRETQYFGPGTRLLVL.

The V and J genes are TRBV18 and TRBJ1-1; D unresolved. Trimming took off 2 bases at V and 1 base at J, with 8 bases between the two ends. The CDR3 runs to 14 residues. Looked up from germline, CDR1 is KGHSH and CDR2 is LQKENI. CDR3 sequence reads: CASSPFVGNTEAFF. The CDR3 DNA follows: TGTGCCAGCTCACCATTCGTCGGGAACACTGAAGCTTTCTTT.

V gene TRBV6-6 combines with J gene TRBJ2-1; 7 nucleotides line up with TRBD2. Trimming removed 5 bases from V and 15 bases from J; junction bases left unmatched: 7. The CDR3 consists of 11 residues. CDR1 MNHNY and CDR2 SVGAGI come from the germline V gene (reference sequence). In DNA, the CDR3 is TGTGCCAGCAGTCCCGGGGCTAGCGGGTTCTTC. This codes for CASSPGASGFF.

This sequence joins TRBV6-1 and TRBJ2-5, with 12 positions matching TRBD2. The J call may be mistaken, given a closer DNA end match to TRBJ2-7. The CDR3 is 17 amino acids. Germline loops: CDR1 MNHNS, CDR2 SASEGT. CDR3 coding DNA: TGTGCCAGCAGTGAAGTTAGTTTGGCTAGCGGGAGGGACGAGCAGTACTTC. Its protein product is CASSEVSLASGRDEQYF.

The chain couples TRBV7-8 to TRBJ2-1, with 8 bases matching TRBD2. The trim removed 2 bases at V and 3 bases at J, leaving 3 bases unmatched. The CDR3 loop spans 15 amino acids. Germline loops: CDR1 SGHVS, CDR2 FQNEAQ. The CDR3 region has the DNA TGTGCCAGCAGCTTAAATAGCGGGAACTACAATGAGCAGTTCTTC. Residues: CASSLNSGNYNEQFF.

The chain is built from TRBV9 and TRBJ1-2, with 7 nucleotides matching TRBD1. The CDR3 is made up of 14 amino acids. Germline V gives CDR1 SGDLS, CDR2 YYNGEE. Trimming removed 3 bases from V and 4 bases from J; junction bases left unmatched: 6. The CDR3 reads CASSATGEPYGYTF. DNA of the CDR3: TGTGCCAGCAGCGCTACAGGGGAACCCTATGGCTACACCTTC.

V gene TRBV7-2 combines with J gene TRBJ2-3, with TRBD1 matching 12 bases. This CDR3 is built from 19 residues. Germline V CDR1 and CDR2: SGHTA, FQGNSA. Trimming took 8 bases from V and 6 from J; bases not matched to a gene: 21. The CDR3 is CASPGERGTGGNRVDTQYF. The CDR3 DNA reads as TGTGCCAGCCCCGGGGAGAGGGGGACAGGGGGCAACCGGGTGGATACGCAGTATTTT.

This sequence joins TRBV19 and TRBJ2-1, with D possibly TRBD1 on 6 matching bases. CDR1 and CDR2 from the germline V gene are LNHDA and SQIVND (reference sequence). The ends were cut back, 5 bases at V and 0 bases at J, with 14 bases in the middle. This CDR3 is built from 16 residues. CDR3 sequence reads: CASSSRQASSYNEQFF. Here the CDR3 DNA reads TGTGCCAGTAGTTCCCGACAGGCCAGCTCCTACAATGAGCAGTTCTTC. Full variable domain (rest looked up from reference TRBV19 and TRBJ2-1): DGGITQSPKYLFRKEGQNVTLSCEQNLNHDAMYWYRQDPGQGLRLIYYSQIVNDFQKGDIAEGYSVSREKKESFPLTVTSAQKNPTAFYLCASSSRQASSYNEQFFGPGTRLTVL.

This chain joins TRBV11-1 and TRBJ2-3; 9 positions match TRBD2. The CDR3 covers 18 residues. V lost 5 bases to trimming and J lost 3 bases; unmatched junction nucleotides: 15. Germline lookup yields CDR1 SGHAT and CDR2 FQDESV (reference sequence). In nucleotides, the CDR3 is TGTGCCAGCAGCCTCCGGACCTCCCTAGCGGGGTTGACAGATACGCAGTATTTT. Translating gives CASSLRTSLAGLTDTQYF. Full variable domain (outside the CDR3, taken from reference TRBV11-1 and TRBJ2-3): EAEVAQSPRYKITEKSQAVAFWCDPISGHATLYWYRQILGQGPELLVQFQDESVVDDSQLPKDRFSAERLKGVDSTLKIQPAELGDSAMYLCASSLRTSLAGLTDTQYFGPGTRLTVL.

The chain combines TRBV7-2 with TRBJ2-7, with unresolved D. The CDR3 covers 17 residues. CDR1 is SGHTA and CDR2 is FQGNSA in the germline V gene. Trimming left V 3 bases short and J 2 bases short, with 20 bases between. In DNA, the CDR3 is TGTGCCAGCAGCTTTATCCCTACAGTGACAAAGCCCTACGAGCAGTACTTC. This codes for CASSFIPTVTKPYEQYF.

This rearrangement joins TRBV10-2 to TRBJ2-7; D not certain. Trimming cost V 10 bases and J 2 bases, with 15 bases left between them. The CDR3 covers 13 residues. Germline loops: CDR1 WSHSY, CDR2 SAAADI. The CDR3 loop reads CATFTLPTYEQYF. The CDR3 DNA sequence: TGCGCCACCTTTACTCTACCTACCTACGAGCAGTACTTC.